This T cell receptor (beta chain) appears in the sequencing data of a study of blood T cell repertoires in COVID-19. Study at large: Some COVID-19 samples were acute and others convalescent; all came from the United States, Italy and Spain. T cells, B-cell-depleted T cells, or PBMCs supplied cDNA or gDNA.

Germline lookup yields CDR1 SGHTA and CDR2 FQGTGA. The CDR3 consists of 14 residues. Trimming removed 0 bases at V and 2 bases at J, with 7 bases between. Under the authors' procedure: Amplifying reference gene primers gave estimates of nucleated cell counts. This table comes from immunoSEQ multiplex PCR, and its TCRdb copy is limited to in-frame clones, with some not included. V and J calls and clone size come straight from that table; D and trimming were deduced from the DNA. Of 150,000 to 200,000 clones in the sample, approximately 83% are singletons; the top ten hold about 8.6%. The sequencing sample was made of peripheral blood. The sequence came from a man aged 45 to 65 with active or convalescent COVID-19. The chain is built from TRBV7-3 and TRBJ2-5; D is unresolved. CDR3 nucleotides: TGTGCCAGCAGCTTAACGCCAGTTCAAGAGACCCAGTACTTC. It codes for CASSLTPVQETQYF.